This T cell receptor beta chain originates from a study of T cells after yellow fever vaccination. A single record per CDR3 protein comes from TCRdb applying MiXCR to the 5' RACE reads. The sample shows 500,000 to 650,000 distinct CDR3 sequences, 9% to 15% of them seen only once. This clonotype appeared a few times. Its antigen is undetermined. CDR3 length equals 14 residues. From germline, CDR1 is SGHRS and CDR2 YFSETQ. Germline trimming cut 4 bases from V and 8 bases from J; bases unmatched to any gene: 2. Notes on the study in general: Post-booster reappearance was seen for most primary-vaccination clones (just under 97% CD4, around 89% CD8). Repertoires sorted by FACS could include abundant clonotypes that are contaminants from the bulk population.

The receptor comes from a man aged 25 to 45 who received the YFV17D yellow fever vaccine. Specimen: PBMCs, collected on the day of the yellow fever booster vaccination. This rearrangement joins TRBV5-1 to TRBJ2-1; the match to TRBD2 covers 14 bases. CDR3 amino acids: CASSGTSGSYEQFF. The CDR3 nucleotides read TGCGCCAGCAGCGGGACTAGCGGGAGTTATGAGCAGTTCTTC.